This TCR beta chain was identified in a study of T-cell memory formation after mild COVID-19. Study information: Most TCR clusters belonged to a single donor.

There are a few counts of this clonotype. Antigen: not known. TCRdb re-called the 5' RACE reads through MiXCR, storing one row per CDR3 protein. This sample has around 390,000 distinct CDR3 sequences; about 17% occur once, and the top ten carry about 22%. Findings and caveats of the study: A second wave expanding day 15 to 37 was CD4+-biased; contracting clones were balanced. The main location of contracting CD4+ clones was CM and EM, and that of contracting CD8+ clones was EMRA. Second-wave clones that peaked on day 37 lacked confirmed SARS-CoV-2 specificity.

J lost 1 base, V lost 2 bases, and 9 bases had no gene match. The CDR3 extends over 19 amino acids. This receptor was taken from a man aged 18 to 29 who had mild COVID-19 (a few samples of this study predate the infection). Cell type and time point are not known. The sequencing sample was made of PBMCs or a T cell subset sorted from them (not recorded which). The genes are TRBV12-3 or TRBV12-4 and TRBJ2-3, with 13 bases identical to TRBD2. The CDR3, as DNA: TGTGCCAGCAGTTTATGGGGGACTAGCGGGGCCGGCGGCACAGATACGCAGTATTTT. This translates into CASSLWGTSGAGGTDTQYF.